Described below is a single T cell receptor beta chain sequence and its context. The target antigen is unknown. The CDR3 runs 14 residues. Looked up from germline, CDR1 is MNHEY and CDR2 is SMNVEV (reference sequence). V was clipped by 6 bases and J by 5 bases; unmatched bases: 4. This sample is part of a study of cytomegalovirus exposure and HLA in healthy donors. In the study overall: Early release data held about 85 million unique TCRs from HLA-typed donors.

Study conclusions and caveats: Donors were assumed by presence/absence analyses to have roughly uniform sequencing depth. Fewer N-insertions than the 666-donor mean were reportedly shown by an Asian-associated ancestry cluster in a later analysis. A link between a missense DCLRE1C variant and TCR beta V- and J-gene trimming emerged from a later analysis.

Both 60 Vbeta primers and 13 Jbeta primers went into the PCR. Profiled with immunoSEQ multiplex PCR; TCRdb holds only in-frame clones, not every one. The sample holds over 85,000 clones, approximately 80% seen once. Input material: PBMCs. The rearrangement links TRBV27 to TRBJ2-5; 12 positions match TRBD1. The receptor comes from a woman aged 60-75 years in good health and CMV-seropositive. The CDR3 sequence: CASSGTGGGETQYF. CDR3 DNA sequence: TGTGCCAGCAGCGGGACAGGGGGCGGGGAGACCCAGTACTTC.